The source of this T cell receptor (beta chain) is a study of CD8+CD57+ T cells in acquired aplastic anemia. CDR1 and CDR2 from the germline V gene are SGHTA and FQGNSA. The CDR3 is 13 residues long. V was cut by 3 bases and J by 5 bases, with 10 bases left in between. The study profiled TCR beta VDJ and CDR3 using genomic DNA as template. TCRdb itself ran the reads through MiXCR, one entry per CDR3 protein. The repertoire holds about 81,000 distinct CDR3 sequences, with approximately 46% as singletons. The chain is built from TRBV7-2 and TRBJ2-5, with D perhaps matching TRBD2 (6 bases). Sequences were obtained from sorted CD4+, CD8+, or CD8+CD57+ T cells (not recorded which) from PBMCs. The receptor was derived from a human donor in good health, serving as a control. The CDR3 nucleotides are TGTGCCAGCAGCTTGAACCGGGGGGAGACCCAGTACTTC. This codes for CASSLNRGETQYF. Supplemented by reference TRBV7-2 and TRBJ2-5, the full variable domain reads GAGVSQSPSNKVTEKGKDVELRCDPISGHTALYWYRQSLGQGLEFLIYFQGNSAPDKSGLPSDRFSAERTGGSVSTLTIQRTQQEDSAVYLCASSLNRGETQYFGPGTRLLVL.